This TCR beta chain was retrieved from a study of cytomegalovirus exposure and HLA in healthy donors. Study as a whole: A later analysis reported the approximately 120 validation repertoires used the same platform as the 500 to 800 first-cohort repertoires.

Germline lookup yields CDR1 MNHEY and CDR2 SMNVEV (reference sequence). Trimming at V came to 2 bases and at J to 0 bases, leaving 13 bases not matched to a gene. The CDR3 spans 18 residues. Generated by immunoSEQ multiplex PCR, the TCRdb table keeps only in-frame clones and is missing some. The sample records about 200,000 clones, more than 65% being singletons. This clone was seen only once. Its antigen is not known. Study-wide points: TCR clusters originating in the first cohort tended to co-occur in the roughly 120 validation repertoires, according to a later analysis. The authors listed approximately 160 TCR beta chains as cytomegalovirus-associated. Many donors shared some public TCRs, even though most TCR sequences were rare.

The chain employs TRBV27 and TRBJ2-7, with 7 bases aligning to TRBD1. Material: PBMCs. This sequence originates from a woman aged 25 to 39 in good health and CMV-seropositive. The CDR3 loop reads CASSLRGQVGLGSYEQYF. The CDR3 nucleotides are TGTGCCAGCAGTTTAAGAGGACAGGTAGGCCTCGGCTCCTACGAGCAGTACTTC.